The 13 T cell receptor beta chains reported below all come from one sample, sequenced in a study of blood T cell repertoires in COVID-19. Only in-frame clones appear in the TCRdb table, and some are missing; sequencing was by immunoSEQ multiplex PCR. The repertoire includes 100,000 to 120,000 clones, about 88% of them detected once, and approximately 3.4% sits in the top ten. Sequencing was performed on peripheral blood. The receptor source for this set is a woman between 50 and 59 years old with acute or convalescent COVID-19.

The rearrangement uses TRBV19 and TRBJ2-4, with D perhaps TRBD2 (6 bases). Germline V lookup: CDR1 LNHDA, CDR2 SQIVND (reference sequence). CDR3 length: 14 amino acids. Trimming took off 3 bases at V and 6 bases at J, with 12 bases between the two ends. For the CDR3, the DNA is TGTGCCAGTAGTATGGAGGGGACCATAAACATTCAGTACTTC. Residues: CASSMEGTINIQYF.

The chain joins TRBV6-5 to TRBJ2-7; TRBD2 might be the D (6 bases). Per germline, CDR1 MNHEY and CDR2 SVGAGI. CDR3 size: 15 residues. V lost 4 bases, J lost 0 bases, and 13 bases lay in between. The chain's CDR3 is CASSSRGTLSYEQYF. The DNA for the CDR3 is TGTGCCAGCAGTTCCCGGGGGACCCTCTCCTACGAGCAGTACTTC.

This chain uses TRBV18 with TRBJ2-1, with unresolved D. The CDR3 has 15 residues. V shed 0 bases and J shed 4 bases, with 10 bases lying between them. CDR1 KGHSH and CDR2 LQKENI come from the germline V gene. CDR3 residues: CASSPPQQIYNEQFF. The CDR3 region has the DNA TGTGCCAGCTCACCACCACAACAGATTTACAATGAGCAGTTCTTC.

Only one count was recorded for this clone. V is TRBV18 and J is TRBJ2-1; TRBD2 aligns across 13 bases. J gave up 9 bases and V 6 bases, and 11 bases lay outside the gene matches. CDR1 is KGHSH, CDR2 LQKENI, per germline. This CDR3 has 16 residues. CDR3 in amino acids: CASSPGGLAGRGEQFF. The CDR3 nucleotides read TGTGCCAGCTCTCCCGGGGGACTAGCGGGACGCGGTGAGCAGTTCTTC.

The V call is TRBV5-1, the J call TRBJ1-1; 12 nucleotides agree with TRBD1. Germline V gives CDR1 SGHRS, CDR2 YFSETQ. The V segment lost 4 bases and the J segment 4 bases; nucleotides outside the gene matches: 8. The length of the CDR3 is 16 residues. CDR3 sequence (DNA): TGCGCCAGCAGCCGTACCGGGACAGGGGGCGGCACTGAAGCTTTCTTT. Its translation is CASSRTGTGGGTEAFF. The whole variable domain, filled in from reference TRBV5-1 and TRBJ1-1, reads KAGVTQTPRYLIKTRGQQVTLSCSPISGHRSVSWYQQTPGQGLQFLFEYFSETQRNKGNFPGRFSGRQFSNSRSEMNVSTLELGDSALYLCASSRTGTGGGTEAFFGQGTRLTVV.

This sequence joins TRBV5-1 and TRBJ2-3, with 12 positions matching TRBD2. CDR1 and CDR2 from the germline V gene are SGHRS and YFSETQ. The CDR3 runs to 16 residues. Trimming at V came to 6 bases and at J to 3 bases, leaving 8 bases not matched to a gene. The CDR3 DNA is TGCGCCAGCACCTCATTCGGGACTAGCGGGACAGATACGCAGTATTTT. It is translated as CASTSFGTSGTDTQYF. Variable domain in full (rest from reference TRBV5-1 and TRBJ2-3): KAGVTQTPRYLIKTRGQQVTLSCSPISGHRSVSWYQQTPGQGLQFLFEYFSETQRNKGNFPGRFSGRQFSNSRSEMNVSTLELGDSALYLCASTSFGTSGTDTQYFGPGTRLTVL.

The chain joins TRBV29-1 to TRBJ2-3; 7 bases map to TRBD2. Trimming removed 7 bases from V and 5 bases from J; junction bases left unmatched: 9. This CDR3 has 13 amino acids. Germline CDR1 SQVTM, CDR2 ANQGSEA. The chain's CDR3 is CSADSGIRDTQYF. The CDR3, as DNA: TGCAGCGCCGACAGCGGGATAAGAGATACGCAGTATTTT.

This sequence joins TRBV11-2 and TRBJ2-7; 8 bases align to TRBD1. The CDR3 length is 15 residues. Germline CDR1 is SGHAT and CDR2 is FQNNGV. Trimming at V came to 0 bases and at J to 2 bases, leaving 3 bases not matched to a gene. DNA for the CDR3: TGTGCCAGCAGCTTAGATGGGACAGGAGCCTACGAGCAGTACTTC. This codes for CASSLDGTGAYEQYF.

There are a few counts of this clone. The genes are TRBV19 and TRBJ2-1, with TRBD2 as a possible D gene (6 bases). V dropped 8 bases and J dropped 2 bases, with 13 bases sitting between them. This CDR3 is 14 amino acids long. The germline V gene encodes CDR1 LNHDA and CDR2 SQIVND (reference sequence). The CDR3 DNA reads TGTGCCAGTCGCAGGGACTCCGCCTACAATGAGCAGTTCTTC. It yields the protein CASRRDSAYNEQFF.

This clone was found once. The chain joins TRBV28 to TRBJ1-2; D gene uncertain. Germline CDR1 and CDR2: MDHEN and SYDVKM. Trimming stripped 3 bases from V and 1 base from J, with 15 bases between. The CDR3 has 16 residues. The CDR3 loop reads CASSFPLGGINYGYTF. Here the CDR3 DNA reads TGTGCCAGCAGTTTCCCTCTTGGAGGGATTAACTATGGCTACACCTTC.

The chain combines TRBV25-1 with TRBJ2-5; D may be TRBD2 (6 bases). The V end was cut by 3 bases, the J end by 2 bases, with 16 bases between. CDR1 and CDR2 from the germline V gene are MGHDK and SYGVNS. The CDR3 is made up of 16 amino acids. The CDR3 nucleotides read TGTGCCAGCAGTGACTCGGGATGGGGGGAACAAGAGACCCAGTACTTC. Protein: CASSDSGWGEQETQYF.

This chain connects TRBV6-5 to TRBJ1-5, with 7 bases fitting TRBD1. The CDR3 loop spans 13 amino acids. J was trimmed by 10 bases and V by 5 bases; bases with no gene match: 8. In germline, CDR1 is MNHEY, CDR2 SVGAGI. CDR3 nucleotide sequence: TGTGCCAGCAGTACCACAGGGGTAGGCCCCCAGCATTTT. This translates into CASSTTGVGPQHF.

The chain employs TRBV5-1 and TRBJ1-1, with 8 bases that match TRBD1. The CDR3 spans 15 residues. V trimming: 4 bases; J trimming: 7 bases; junction bases outside the gene matches: 12. CDR1 and CDR2 from the germline V gene are SGHRS and YFSETQ. DNA for the CDR3: TGCGCCAGCAGCCCCGGACAGGGTGCGTTCGGTGAAGCTTTCTTT. This gives the protein CASSPGQGAFGEAFF.